This T cell receptor (beta chain) was recorded in a study of T cells in Graves' hyperthyroidism and ophthalmopathy. Findings of the study overall: Within blood appeared most thyroid clonotypes that had expanded above 0.001.

The CDR3 is 15 amino acids. V lost 4 bases and J 1 base, leaving 13 bases between the germline ends. The germline CDR1 and CDR2 sequences are LGHNA and YSLEER. It was RNA transcripts that yielded the amplified TCR beta CDR3 regions. The HTBI primer set served for first-round RT-PCR of the TCR CDR3. Via MiXCR, TCRdb re-called the multiplex PCR reads, giving one row per CDR3 protein. Of over 450,000 distinct CDR3 sequences listed, over 15% are singletons. This clonotype occurred many times. The target antigen is unknown. Pregnant or lactating patients were excluded, as were those with uncontrolled infection or other autoimmune disease. The PBMCs were sourced from fresh peripheral blood (about 10 ml).

Sequencing was carried out using blood. The V and J genes are TRBV4-3 and TRBJ1-1, with no clear D. This TCR derives from a woman under 30 with Graves' ophthalmopathy. CDR3 in amino acids: CASSPSGLSNTEAFF. The DNA for the CDR3 is TGCGCCAGCAGCCCCAGTGGCCTCTCGAACACTGAAGCTTTCTTT.